The present entry profiles one T cell receptor beta chain with its context. This entry comes from a study of PD-L1 blockade in urothelial cancer. Study overall: Blood analyses occurred 3 weeks (second dose) and 6 weeks post treatment start.

The data were produced by immunoSEQ multiplex PCR, yet TCRdb's version contains in-frame clones alone and is incomplete. This sample has tens of thousands of clones, with roughly 89% found just once. Time point reported: pretreatment peripheral blood. Urothelial carcinoma affected the patients, and it was locally advanced or metastatic. The germline V gene encodes CDR1 SEHNR and CDR2 FQNEAQ (reference sequence). The ends were cut back, 4 bases at V and 0 bases at J, with 10 bases in the middle. CDR3 size: 15 residues. The TCR was taken from an older woman with urothelial cancer. Sequences were derived from PBMCs, sampled around atezolizumab (anti-PD-L1) treatment. J is TRBJ1-3 and V is TRBV7-9; D possibly corresponds to TRBD1 (5 bases). In DNA form, the CDR3 reads TGTGCCAGCAGCTCGAACAGGCGCTCTGGAAACACCATATATTTT. It specifies CASSSNRRSGNTIYF.